Shown below are 20 T cell receptor beta chains from a single sample sequenced in a study of T cells in women clearing cervical HPV infection. The data were produced by immunoSEQ multiplex PCR, yet TCRdb's version contains in-frame clones alone and is incomplete. The sample data list approximately 35,000 clones. Sample: blood buffy coat. The receptor set was obtained from a woman between 18 and 70 years old with a cervical HPV16 infection that either progressed to CIN3+ or cleared (not recorded which).

On this clone itself: The CDR3 is cut off 3 residues early in the read; its end comes from the germline J gene. The J gene is TRBJ1-5, the V gene TRBV28; tentatively, D is TRBD1 (6 bases). The CDR3 spans 16 residues. The germline V gene has CDR1 MDHEN and CDR2 SYDVKM. The V and J ends lost 4 bases and 8 bases respectively, with 21 bases between them. This chain's CDR3 is CASSYSGGDTLKPQHF. The DNA read from the CDR3 is TGTGCCAGCAGTTACTCCGGGGGGGACACCCTTAAGCCC.

A word on this clone: The CDR3 end lies 3 residues beyond the end of the read and is filled in from the germline J gene. This chain connects TRBV19 to TRBJ1-6; the D gene is possibly TRBD1 (5 bases). The germline CDR1 and CDR2 sequences are LNHDA and SQIVND (reference sequence). The CDR3 runs to 16 residues. The V end was cut by 6 bases, the J end by 6 bases, with 18 bases between. CDR3 bases read: TGTGCCAGTAGGGGGATGAGGGGACTGATTAATTCACCC. This translates into CASRGMRGLINSP. The full CDR3 protein is CASRGMRGLINSPLHF. The full variable domain, rest sourced from reference TRBV19 and TRBJ1-6, is DGGITQSPKYLFRKEGQNVTLSCEQNLNHDAMYWYRQDPGQGLRLIYYSQIVNDFQKGDIAEGYSVSREKKESFPLTVTSAQKNPTAFYLCASRGMRGLINSPLHFGNGTRLTVT.

Remarks on this clone: The read ends 3 residues early relative to the CDR3; the germline J gene fills the gap. The rearrangement joins TRBV18 to TRBJ2-7; 7 bases line up with TRBD2. V dropped 6 bases and J dropped 6; count of bases not matched to a gene: 11. The CDR3 length is 14 residues. In germline, CDR1 is KGHSH, CDR2 LQKENI. The CDR3 bases that were read are TGTGCCAGCTCTCCTCACGGGGGGAAAGGCGAG. It translates to CASSPHGGKGE. From start to end, the CDR3 is CASSPHGGKGEQYF.

The sequenced part of the CDR3 DNA is TGTGCCTGGCGGCGACAGGGCACAGATACG. This sequence encodes CAWRRQGTDT. The full CDR3 protein is CAWRRQGTDTQYF. The V and J genes are TRBV30 and TRBJ2-3, with D possibly matching TRBD1 (6 bases). Read sequence stops 3 residues before the CDR3 end, and the germline J gene provides the missing end. The CDR3 runs to 13 residues. The V end lost 5 bases, the J end lost 1 base, and 10 bases lay between the germline ends. The V gene's germline CDR1 is GTSNPN and CDR2 SVGIG (reference sequence).

On this clone itself: With the read ending 3 residues before the CDR3 end, the germline J gene is used to fill in that end. V usage is TRBV7-8 and J usage is TRBJ1-2; possible D gene TRBD1, 6 bases. Per the germline V gene, CDR1 is SGHVS and CDR2 is FQNEAQ. With 3 bases removed from V and 4 bases from J, the gap between germline ends came to 12 bases. The CDR3 consists of 14 residues. The DNA read from the CDR3 is TGTGCCAGCAGCTTCCGGGACACTTCCTATGGC. It encodes CASSFRDTSYG. The CDR3 in full is CASSFRDTSYGYTF.

About this clone: The read finishes 3 residues shy of the CDR3 end, and the germline J gene is used to complete it. The V gene is TRBV27, the J gene TRBJ1-2; a possible D gene is TRBD1 (5 bases). CDR3 length: 13 residues. Trimming stripped 3 bases from V and 2 bases from J, with 7 bases between. Germline V CDR1 and CDR2: MNHEY, SMNVEV (reference sequence). The CDR3 is CASSFRGNYGYTF. The CDR3 DNA, read in part, is TGTGCCAGCAGTTTCCGGGGGAACTATGGC.

Turning to this clone: The CDR3 goes on 3 residues after the read ends, and that part is filled in from the germline J gene. The rearrangement uses TRBV19 and TRBJ1-2; D is unresolved. Germline V gene data show CDR1 as LNHDA and CDR2 as SQIVND (reference sequence). This CDR3 is built from 13 residues. The covered CDR3 bases are TGTGCCAGTAGTCCCAGAGGTTACAATGAC. Its translation: CASSPRGYND. The entire CDR3 reads CASSPRGYNDYTF.

A remark on this clone: The CDR3 is cut off 3 residues early in the read; its end comes from the germline J gene. The chain employs TRBV2 and TRBJ2-3; 9 bases are a match to TRBD1. Looked up from germline, CDR1 is SNHLY and CDR2 is FYNNEI. The trim removed 3 bases at V and 6 bases at J, leaving 4 bases unmatched. The CDR3 has 14 residues. This CDR3 reads CASSEGQGRDTQYF. CDR3 DNA (partial): TGTGCCAGCAGTGAGGGACAGGGTAGGGATACG. The variable domain in full, with the rest retrieved from reference TRBV2 and TRBJ2-3, is EPEVTQTPSHQVTQMGQEVILRCVPISNHLYFYWYRQILGQKVEFLVSFYNNEISEKSEIFDDQFSVERPDGSNFTLKIRSTKLEDSAMYFCASSEGQGRDTQYFGPGTRLTVL.

About this clone itself: The CDR3 end lies 3 residues beyond the end of the read and is filled in from the germline J gene. The rearrangement uses TRBV20-1 and TRBJ1-5; 7 bases fit TRBD1. Germline assignment: CDR1 DFQATT and CDR2 SNEGSKA (reference sequence). This CDR3 is built from 14 residues. After removal of 6 bases from V and 0 bases from J, the junction contained 5 bases not matched to a gene. CDR3 DNA, as far as it was read: TGCAGTGCCAAGGACAGGAGTAGCAATCAGCCC. This encodes CSAKDRSSNQP. The full CDR3 is CSAKDRSSNQPQHF.

On this clone itself: The CDR3 extends 3 residues past the end of the read, so its final part is completed from the germline J gene. The rearrangement links TRBV25-1 to TRBJ1-2; the match to TRBD1 covers 7 bases. The CDR3 length is 14 residues. The germline V gene has CDR1 MGHDK and CDR2 SYGVNS. Trimming cost V 7 bases and J 4 bases; bases outside gene matches: 9. The CDR3 here is CASKPATGSYGYTF. CDR3 DNA, as far as it was read: TGTGCCAGCAAACCCGCGACAGGGAGCTATGGC.

Regarding this clone: The read falls 3 residues short of the CDR3 end, and the missing part is taken from the germline J gene. The rearrangement joins TRBV19 to TRBJ1-6; 8 bases map to TRBD1. The V gene end was trimmed by 7 bases and the J gene end by 0 bases; junction bases not matched to a gene: 8. The CDR3 is made up of 17 amino acids. Germline CDR1 reads LNHDA; CDR2 reads SQIVND (reference sequence). This CDR3 reads CASTRGLHASYNSPLHF. The sequenced part of the CDR3 DNA is TGTGCCAGTACCAGGGGGCTCCATGCCTCCTATAATTCACCC.

A remark on this clone: With the read ending 3 residues before the CDR3 end, the germline J gene is used to fill in that end. The chain couples TRBV12-3 or TRBV12-4 to TRBJ2-7; D might be TRBD1 (5 bases). This CDR3 spans 12 amino acids. V lost 7 bases, J lost 3 bases, and 10 bases lay in between. CDR3 region: CASTSQDYEQYF. The part of the CDR3 DNA that was read is TGTGCCAGCACCTCACAGGACTACGAG.

Concerning this clone: The CDR3 extends 3 residues past the end of the read, so its final part is completed from the germline J gene. The chain is built from TRBV20-1 and TRBJ2-3; D uncertain. This CDR3 comprises 15 residues. The germline V gene has CDR1 DFQATT and CDR2 SNEGSKA (reference sequence). V was trimmed by 6 bases and J by 0 bases, leaving 16 bases between them. The CDR3 sequence: CSAKSVRASTDTQYF. The part of the CDR3 DNA that was read is TGCAGTGCCAAATCAGTAAGGGCTAGCACAGATACG.

Turning to this clone: The CDR3 end falls 3 residues outside the read, so it is completed with the germline J gene. The J gene is TRBJ2-5, the V gene TRBV5-1, with 10 bases matching TRBD2. V shed 5 bases and J 3 bases; nucleotides not matched to a gene: 10. Germline-derived CDR1 and CDR2 are SGHRS and YFSETQ. CDR3 length: 16 amino acids. The CDR3 spells CASSNIGTSVEETQYF. The CDR3 DNA, read in part, is TGCGCCAGCAGTAACATCGGGACTAGCGTTGAAGAGACC.

A remark on this clone: Read data end 3 residues before the CDR3 end; the end is taken from the germline J gene. V and J are TRBV6-2 or TRBV6-3 and TRBJ2-2; a possible D gene is TRBD1 (6 bases). Germline CDR1 reads MNHEY; CDR2 reads SVGEGT. The CDR3 consists of 16 residues. Trimming removed 6 bases at V and 5 bases at J, with 19 bases between. The CDR3: CASRPRQAAVTGELFF. The part of the CDR3 DNA that was read is TGTGCCAGCAGGCCTCGACAGGCAGCGGTGACCGGGGAG.

Concerning this clone: Read coverage stops 3 residues before the CDR3 terminus; the germline J gene supplies the remainder. The rearrangement joins TRBV29-1 to TRBJ2-2, with D hard to call. Germline V lookup: CDR1 SQVTM, CDR2 ANQGSEA. Trimming left V 6 bases short and J 1 base short, with 12 bases between. The length of the CDR3 is 14 residues. Incomplete CDR3 DNA: TGCAGCGTCGCACAACAGATGAACACCGGGGAG. Translated: CSVAQQMNTGE. The full CDR3 reads CSVAQQMNTGELFF.

CDR3 DNA (partial): TGTGCCAGCAGCATCCTATCGGACATTCAAGAGACC. Its translation: CASSILSDIQET. The entire CDR3 is CASSILSDIQETQYF. The V gene is TRBV7-9, the J gene TRBJ2-5; D is perhaps TRBD1 (5 bases). The read comes to an end 3 residues before the CDR3 does, leaving the germline J gene to fill in the end. Germline loops: CDR1 SEHNR, CDR2 FQNEAQ (reference sequence). Trimming left V 5 bases short and J 2 bases short, with 15 bases between. The CDR3 has 15 amino acids.

About this clone itself: The read falls 3 residues short of the CDR3 end, and the missing part is taken from the germline J gene. The rearrangement links TRBV7-2 to TRBJ1-2; D remains ambiguous. The CDR3 is 13 residues long. V gave up 3 bases and J gave up 6 bases, with 11 bases separating them. Germline CDR1 reads SGHTA; CDR2 reads FQGNSA. The CDR3 DNA, read in part, is TGTGCCAGCAGCTTTCAGAATTCTCATGGC. Protein product: CASSFQNSHG. The complete CDR3 reads CASSFQNSHGYTF. The full variable domain, rest sourced from reference TRBV7-2 and TRBJ1-2, is GAGVSQSPSNKVTEKGKDVELRCDPISGHTALYWYRQSLGQGLEFLIYFQGNSAPDKSGLPSDRFSAERTGGSVSTLTIQRTQQEDSAVYLCASSFQNSHGYTFGSGTRLTVV.

Note on this clone: The CDR3 is cut off 3 residues early in the read; its end comes from the germline J gene. This rearrangement joins TRBV9 to TRBJ2-3; TRBD1 aligns across 7 bases. The CDR3 consists of 19 residues. CDR1 and CDR2 from the germline V gene are SGDLS and YYNGEE. J lost 0 bases, V lost 3 bases, and 16 bases had no gene match. CDR3 amino acids: CASSARQGANPTSTDTQYF. CDR3 DNA, as far as it was read: TGTGCCAGCAGCGCTCGACAGGGCGCAAATCCGACTAGCACAGATACG.

In the case of this clone: The CDR3 extends 3 residues past the end of the read, so its final part is completed from the germline J gene. The chain has TRBV28 and TRBJ2-5, with 10 bases lining up with TRBD2. This CDR3 contains 15 residues. CDR1 is MDHEN and CDR2 is SYDVKM in the germline V gene. V dropped 6 bases and J dropped 2; count of bases not matched to a gene: 6. CDR3 DNA, as far as it was read: TGTGCCAGCAGGCTAGCGGGAGTGACTCAAGAGACC. Residues: CASRLAGVTQET. The full CDR3 protein is CASRLAGVTQETQYF. The full variable domain, rest sourced from reference TRBV28 and TRBJ2-5, is DVKVTQSSRYLVKRTGEKVFLECVQDMDHENMFWYRQDPGLGLRLIYFSYDVKMKEKGDIPEGYSVSREKKERFSLILESASTNQTSMYLCASRLAGVTQETQYFGPGTRLLVL.